The subject of this entry is one TCR beta chain. Its target is not known. This sample is drawn from a study of cytomegalovirus exposure and HLA in healthy donors. The length of the CDR3 is 15 residues. CDR1 is SEHNR and CDR2 is FQNEAQ in the germline V gene (reference sequence). V dropped 0 bases and J dropped 5 bases, with 11 bases sitting between them. Study-wide results and caveats: From TCR beta sequences, most subjects' HLA-A and HLA-B alleles were reportedly predicted accurately. For TCR beta chains, V- and J-gene trimming was later linked to a missense DCLRE1C variant. Within a later analysis, the majority of CMV-associated TCR beta chains appeared HLA-restricted. Being productive about 87% or about 30% of the time was typical of most TCR beta V segments in an earlier analysis.

The PCR was carried out with 60 Vbeta primers and 13 Jbeta primers. This table comes from immunoSEQ multiplex PCR, and its TCRdb copy is limited to in-frame clones, with some not included. The sample lists roughly 160,000 clones, 70% to 90% seen once, with 5.5% to 8% in the top ten. The receptor comes from a woman in her 30s in good health and CMV-seropositive. V usage is TRBV7-9 and J usage is TRBJ2-1, with D possibly matching TRBD2 (6 bases). The sequenced sample consisted of PBMCs. The CDR3, as DNA: TGTGCCAGCAGCTTAGCATGGGGGGTTCACAATGAGCAGTTCTTC. Translation gives CASSLAWGVHNEQFF.